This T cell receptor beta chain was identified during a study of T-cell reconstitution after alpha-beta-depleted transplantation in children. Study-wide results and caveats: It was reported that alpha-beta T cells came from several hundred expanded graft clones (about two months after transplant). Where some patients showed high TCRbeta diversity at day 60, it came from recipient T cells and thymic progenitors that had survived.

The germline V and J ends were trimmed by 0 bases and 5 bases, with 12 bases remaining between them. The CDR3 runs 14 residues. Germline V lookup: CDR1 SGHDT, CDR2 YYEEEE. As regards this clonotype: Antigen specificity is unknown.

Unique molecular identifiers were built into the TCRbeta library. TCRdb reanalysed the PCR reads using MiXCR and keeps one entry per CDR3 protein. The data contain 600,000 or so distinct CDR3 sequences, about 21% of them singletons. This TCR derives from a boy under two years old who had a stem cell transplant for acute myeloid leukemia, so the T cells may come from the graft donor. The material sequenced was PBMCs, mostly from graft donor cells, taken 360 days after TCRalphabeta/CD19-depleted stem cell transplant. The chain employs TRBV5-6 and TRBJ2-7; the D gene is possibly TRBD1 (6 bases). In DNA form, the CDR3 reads TGTGCCAGCAGCTTGGCCCGGGGACACCACGAGCAGTACTTC. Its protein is CASSLARGHHEQYF.